This TCR beta chain was documented in a study of CD8 T cells in Susac syndrome. Random hexamers were used to reverse transcribe an amount of about 0.45 to 1 ug RNA. Coverage of TCR beta CDR3 amplification by immunoSEQ multiplex PCR extended to 54 Vbeta and 13 Jbeta. TCRdb re-analysed the immunoSEQ multiplex PCR reads in MiXCR, keeping a single row per CDR3 protein. The data show a few hundred thousand distinct CDR3 sequences, with 95% seen just once and 0.085% to 0.095% held by the top ten. This CDR3 has 15 residues. Germline V gene data show CDR1 as DFQATT and CDR2 as SNEGSKA (reference sequence). Between the trimmed V and J ends, which lost 4 bases and 4 bases, there was a span of 19 bases. Sequencing of TCR beta drew on CD8+ and CD4+ T cells from blood.

This receptor was identified in a human donor with multiple sclerosis. Sequencing was carried out using CD4+ T cells from PBMCs. J is TRBJ1-1 and V is TRBV20-1; possible D gene TRBD1, 5 bases. CDR3 loop: CSAIAGGGFVTEAFF. The CDR3 DNA follows: TGCAGTGCTATCGCGGGGGGAGGATTTGTCACTGAAGCTTTCTTT.